Each of the 9 T cell receptor beta chains below was sequenced from the same sample in a study of T cell responses to AZD1222 COVID-19 vaccine. Only in-frame clones appear in the TCRdb table, and some are missing; sequencing was by immunoSEQ multiplex PCR. The sample holds around 88,000 clones, roughly nine tenths seen once. The starting material was peripheral blood, obtained on day 0 of AZD1222 vaccination. Receptors originate from an adult in good health.

Concerning this clone itself: Other DNA sequences from this sample encode an identical CDR3 as well. The chain uses TRBV9 and TRBJ2-7; D remains unclear. The CDR3 consists of 13 residues. Germline CDR1 reads SGDLS; CDR2 reads YYNGEE. V dropped 0 bases and J dropped 2 bases, with 6 bases sitting between them. CDR3 residues: CASSVAGAYEQYF. CDR3 coding DNA: TGTGCCAGCAGCGTAGCGGGCGCCTACGAGCAGTACTTC.

V is TRBV7-9 and J is TRBJ2-2; TRBD1 matches at 8 bases. Germline CDR1 reads SEHNR; CDR2 reads FQNEAQ (reference sequence). The ends lost 5 bases at V and 7 bases at J; junction bases unmatched: 15. CDR3 size: 17 residues. For the CDR3, the DNA is TGTGCCAGCAGCCGGAGTGATGGACAGGGAAGGGGCGGGGAGCTGTTTTTT. It yields the protein CASSRSDGQGRGGELFF.

This chain links TRBV25-1 with TRBJ2-1; D uncertain. The CDR3 consists of 16 residues. V was shortened by 3 bases and J by 1 base, with 13 bases between the two germline ends. Germline CDR1 reads MGHDK; CDR2 reads SYGVNS. The CDR3 DNA sequence: TGTGCCAGCAGTGACTCAGGCCGCATGTCCTACAATGAGCAGTTCTTC. It encodes CASSDSGRMSYNEQFF.

The chain joins TRBV5-1 to TRBJ2-7, with 14 bases aligning to TRBD2. From germline, CDR1 is SGHRS and CDR2 YFSETQ. The V gene end was trimmed by 3 bases and the J gene end by 3 bases; junction bases not matched to a gene: 2. The CDR3 consists of 15 residues. The CDR3 sequence is CASSSGTSGGYEQYF. CDR3 DNA: TGCGCCAGCAGCTCAGGGACTAGCGGGGGCTACGAGCAGTACTTC.

The V and J genes are TRBV6-5 and TRBJ2-2, with a tentative D call TRBD2 (5 bases). This CDR3 has 13 residues. Germline V gives CDR1 MNHEY, CDR2 SVGAGI. Trimming took off 8 bases at V and 7 bases at J, with 14 bases between the two ends. The CDR3 coding sequence is TGTGCCAGCGCCGGGATTCGAGGCGGGGAGCTGTTTTTT. It codes for CASAGIRGGELFF.

The rearrangement uses TRBV29-1 and TRBJ1-1; 11 bases align to TRBD1. CDR3 length: 14 residues. Losses at the gene ends were 7 bases for V and 0 bases for J; bases not matched to a gene: 4. The germline CDR1 and CDR2 sequences are SQVTM and ANQGSEA. The CDR3 region is CSAGTGGMNTEAFF. The DNA for the CDR3 is TGCAGCGCTGGGACAGGGGGAATGAACACTGAAGCTTTCTTT.

The chain employs TRBV6-4 and TRBJ2-7, with 9 bases lining up with TRBD1. The V and J ends lost 4 bases and 3 bases, in that order; junction bases with no gene match: 34. The CDR3 length is 24 residues. Per the germline V gene, CDR1 is MRHNA and CDR2 is SNTAGT. This CDR3 reads CASSASERYRPGQGVRGRFYEQYF. Written as DNA, the CDR3 is TGTGCCAGCAGTGCCTCAGAGAGATATCGTCCGGGACAGGGTGTCCGAGGGCGATTCTACGAGCAGTACTTC.

The J gene is TRBJ1-1, the V gene TRBV30; no clear D gene. Trimming took off 7 bases at V and 0 bases at J, with 12 bases between the two ends. Germline V gene data show CDR1 as GTSNPN and CDR2 as SVGIG (reference sequence). The CDR3 spans 13 residues. The CDR3 region is CASTAEMNTEAFF. CDR3 coding DNA: TGTGCCTCCACGGCGGAGATGAACACTGAAGCTTTCTTT.

CDR3 DNA: TGTGCCAGCAGCTCCACCAGGGACACTGAAGCTTTCTTT. As protein: CASSSTRDTEAFF. The chain recombines TRBV7-2 with TRBJ1-1; D perhaps matches TRBD1 (5 bases). The CDR3 sequence is 13 residues long. From germline, CDR1 is SGHTA and CDR2 FQGNSA. V was shortened by 4 bases and J by 3 bases, with 9 bases between the two germline ends.